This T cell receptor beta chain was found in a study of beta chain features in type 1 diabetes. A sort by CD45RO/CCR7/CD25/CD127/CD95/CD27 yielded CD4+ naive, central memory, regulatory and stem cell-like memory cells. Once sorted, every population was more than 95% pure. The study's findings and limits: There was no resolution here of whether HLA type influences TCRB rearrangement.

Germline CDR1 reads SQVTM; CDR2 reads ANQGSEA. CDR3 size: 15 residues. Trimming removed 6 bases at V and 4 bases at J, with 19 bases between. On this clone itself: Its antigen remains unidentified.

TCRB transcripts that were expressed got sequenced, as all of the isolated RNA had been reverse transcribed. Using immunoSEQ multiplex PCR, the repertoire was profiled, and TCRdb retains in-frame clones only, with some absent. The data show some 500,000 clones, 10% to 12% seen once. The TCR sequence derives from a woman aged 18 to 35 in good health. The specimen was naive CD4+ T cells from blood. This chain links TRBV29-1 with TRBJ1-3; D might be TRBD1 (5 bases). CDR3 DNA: TGCAGCGTCAACCACCCCGGGACTACAGGAAACACCATATATTTT. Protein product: CSVNHPGTTGNTIYF.